Listed here are 27 T cell receptor beta chains from one sample, sequenced in a study of tumor-infiltrating lymphocytes in primary liver carcinoma. Priming with a constant-region primer yielded TCR beta cDNA from roughly 490 ng total RNA. Three rounds of nested multiplex PCR with slightly modified ARM-PCR produced TCR beta libraries. In the first two PCR rounds, TRBV1-TRBV30 forward primers were paired with a C-beta reverse primer, and each round lasted approximately 10 cycles. From the multiplex PCR reads, TCRdb called clonotypes with MiXCR, one entry per CDR3 protein. Of a few hundred thousand distinct CDR3 sequences listed, around 50% are singletons. Unsorted whole blood supplied the blood RNA, and germline DNA was isolated too. Sequenced input: peripheral blood. The receptor set was obtained from a woman aged 25 to 45 with primary liver carcinoma and hepatitis B virus infection.

This sequence joins TRBV29-1 and TRBJ2-1; perhaps TRBD2 as D (6 bases). This CDR3 is 15 amino acids long. CDR1 and CDR2 (germline): SQVTM, ANQGSEA. Trimming pared 4 bases from V and 0 bases from J, leaving 13 bases between. For the CDR3, the DNA is TGCAGCGTTGGGACTAACAGGAGCTCCTACAATGAGCAGTTCTTC. This translates into CSVGTNRSSYNEQFF.

On this clonotype: The germline gene is not matched at one end of the junction; a read error may be the cause. V and J are TRBV12-3 or TRBV12-4 and TRBJ2-7; the D gene is possibly TRBD1 (6 bases). CDR3 length: 15 residues. CDR3 nucleotides: TGTGCCAGCAGTTTAGTTAGGGTGAGGGGGTCGGAGCAGCACTTC. This gives the protein CASSLVRVRGSEQHF.

In its sample, this clonotype was seen many times. The chain carries TRBV29-1 and TRBJ2-7, with no clear D. The CDR3 has 12 amino acids. The germline CDR1 and CDR2 sequences are SQVTM and ANQGSEA. Trimming pared 4 bases from V and 3 bases from J, leaving 10 bases between. The CDR3 DNA reads TGCAGCGTTGCGGCTAGTGACTACGAGCAGTACTTC. Protein product: CSVAASDYEQYF.

Notes on this clonotype: This may arise from a read error, as a much more abundant clone is one base away. V gene TRBV6-1 combines with J gene TRBJ2-7, with no clear D. The CDR3 contains 12 residues. Per germline, CDR1 MNHNS and CDR2 SASEGT. The CDR3 bases are TGTGCCAACAGTGAACTAAACTACGAGCAGTACTTC. Protein sequence: CANSELNYEQYF.

The table lists this clonotype with a count of one. CDR3 in amino acids: CASSLASGSGEQFF. The DNA for the CDR3 is TGTGCCAGCAGCTTGGCGTCCGGGTCAGGTGAGCAGTTCTTC. The rearrangement uses TRBV13 and TRBJ2-1; D call uncertain. In germline, CDR1 is PRHDT, CDR2 FYEKMQ (reference sequence). Between the trimmed V and J ends, which lost 3 bases and 9 bases, there was a span of 15 bases. CDR3 length: 14 amino acids.

Remarks on this clonotype: The junction shows a germline mismatch at one end, possibly a read error. V and J are TRBV6-2 or TRBV6-3 and TRBJ2-1; unclear D gene. Germline CDR1 and CDR2: MNHEY and SVGEGT. This CDR3 contains 12 residues. Written as DNA, the CDR3 is TGTGCCAGCAGTTACTCCCACAATGAGCAGTTCTTC. This sequence encodes CASSYSHNEQFF.

This clonotype occurred a few times. V usage is TRBV4-1 and J usage is TRBJ2-1, with D possibly TRBD2 on 6 matching bases. V was trimmed by 4 bases and J by 5 bases, leaving 12 bases between them. Germline CDR1 reads MGHRA; CDR2 reads YSYEKL. This CDR3 region has 14 residues. The CDR3 is CASSLQTRHNEQFF. For the CDR3, the DNA is TGCGCCAGCAGCCTTCAGACTAGACACAATGAGCAGTTCTTC.

This chain joins TRBV6-4 and TRBJ2-1, with 8 bases identical to TRBD2. Germline CDR1 is MRHNA and CDR2 is SNTAGT. The CDR3 spans 15 residues. The junction had 9 bases not matched to a gene; V was cut back by 4 bases and J by 7 bases. The CDR3 DNA sequence: TGTGCCAGCAGTGGCCACGGGAGGGCCGGGAATGAGCAGTTCTTC. Translation: CASSGHGRAGNEQFF.

This chain joins TRBV15 and TRBJ2-1; no reliable D call. This CDR3 contains 14 residues. Germline CDR1 is LNHNV and CDR2 is YYDKDF (reference sequence). Deletions cut 0 bases from V and 2 bases from J, with 5 bases between. CDR3 nucleotide sequence: TGTGCCACCAGCAGAGATTCTGCCTACAATGAGCAGTTCTTC. Protein product: CATSRDSAYNEQFF.

This clonotype was seen many times. The chain joins TRBV6-2 or TRBV6-3 to TRBJ2-6, with 7 bases fitting TRBD2. The CDR3 has 16 residues. V lost 2 bases to trimming and J lost 3 bases; unmatched junction nucleotides: 4. From germline, CDR1 is MNHEY and CDR2 SVGEGT. This CDR3 is CASSYAASGGANVLTF. Here the CDR3 DNA reads TGTGCCAGCAGTTACGCGGCTAGCGGTGGGGCCAACGTCCTGACTTTC.

This clonotype was observed a few times. With a much larger clone just one base away, this may be a read error. This rearrangement joins TRBV6-1 to TRBJ2-7; TRBD2 matches 12 bases. Germline V gene lookup returns CDR1 MNHNS and CDR2 SASEGT. V was clipped by 10 bases and J by 6 bases; unmatched bases: 25. The CDR3 sequence is 19 residues long. The CDR3 DNA reads TGTGCCAACACATCGGCCAGACTAGCGGGAGTAGTACGGAAAGGCGAGCAGTACTTC. It encodes CANTSARLAGVVRKGEQYF.

V is TRBV11-3 and J is TRBJ2-1; no definite D call. V dropped 10 bases and J dropped 10 bases, with 20 bases sitting between them. The CDR3 covers 13 residues. Per the germline V gene, CDR1 is SGHNT and CDR2 is YENEEA. In nucleotides, the CDR3 is TGTGCCAACAGTTTGGCTTCCTCGGCCGAGCAGTTCTTC. Its translation: CANSLASSAEQFF. The full variable domain, rest sourced from reference TRBV11-3 and TRBJ2-1, is EAGVVQSPRYKIIEKKQPVAFWCNPISGHNTLYWYLQNLGQGPELLIRYENEEAVDDSQLPKDRFSAERLKGVDSTLKIQPAELGDSAVYLCANSLASSAEQFFGPGTRLTVL.

Regarding this clonotype: A much bigger clone sits one base away, suggesting this may be a read error. V usage is TRBV5-4 and J usage is TRBJ2-3; D remains unclear. The CDR3 covers 13 residues. Germline V gene sequence: CDR1 SGHNT, CDR2 YYREEE (reference sequence). Trimming shortened V by 6 bases and J by 2 bases, and 10 bases separated the two germline ends. The CDR3: CASNPSSTDTQYF. The CDR3 region has the DNA TGTGCCAGCAACCCTAGTTCCACAGATACGCAGTATTTT.

This clonotype was seen a few times. A read error is possible here, since a much larger clone lies one base away. The V call is TRBV4-2, the J call TRBJ2-7; 9 bases agree with TRBD2. This CDR3 has 16 amino acids. Germline lookup yields CDR1 LGHNA and CDR2 YNFKEQ. The CDR3 loop reads CASNQAASGDSYEQYF. CDR3 in DNA: TGTGCCAGCAACCAAGCGGCTAGCGGGGACTCCTACGAGCAGTACTTC.

The chain carries TRBV24-1 and TRBJ1-4; D uncertain. V shed 3 bases and J shed 2 bases, with 6 bases lying between them. This CDR3 spans 14 amino acids. Germline V gene data show CDR1 as KGHDR and CDR2 as SFDVKD. The CDR3 sequence: CATSDRSTNEKLFF. In nucleotides, the CDR3 is TGTGCCACCAGTGATAGGTCGACTAATGAAAAACTGTTTTTT.

This clonotype was counted many times. The chain uses TRBV6-6 and TRBJ1-2; unclear D gene. Germline V lookup: CDR1 MNHNY, CDR2 SVGAGI (reference sequence). V was cut by 5 bases and J by 5 bases, with 6 bases left in between. CDR3 size: 11 residues. CDR3: CASSIRYGYTF. The CDR3 region has the DNA TGTGCCAGCAGTATTCGGTATGGCTACACCTTC.

The sample holds a few counts of this clonotype. One end of the junction does not line up with germline, which may come from a read error. The rearrangement uses TRBV7-8 and TRBJ2-7, with TRBD2 as a possible D gene (5 bases). This CDR3 has 14 residues. Germline V lookup: CDR1 SGHVS, CDR2 FQNEAQ. The CDR3 region is CASAPRSSAYEQYF. The CDR3 nucleotides read TGTGCCAGCGCCCCGCGGAGTAGCGCCTATGAGCAATACTTC.

As to this clonotype: At one boundary the junction diverges from the germline segment, which might be a read error. The chain uses TRBV11-2 and TRBJ2-7; 10 bases map to TRBD1. The CDR3 is 15 amino acids. Germline V CDR1 and CDR2: SGHAT, FQNNGV. CDR3 sequence (DNA): TGTGCCAGCAGCTTACTGGGACAGGGGTCGGCCGAGCAGTATTTC. It codes for CASSLLGQGSAEQYF.

This clonotype was picked up many times. DNA for the CDR3: TGTGCCAGCAGTGAAGGATCCCGGACAGCCGGTCGCGGGCAGTACTTC. Encoded protein: CASSEGSRTAGRGQYF. This chain uses TRBV6-1 with TRBJ2-7; possible D gene TRBD1, 6 bases. The germline CDR1 and CDR2 sequences are MNHNS and SASEGT. V lost 1 base, J lost 9 bases, and 22 bases lay in between. This CDR3 is built from 16 residues.

The CDR3 DNA reads as TGCGCCAGCAGCCAAGTACAGTGGAACACTGAAGCTTTCTTT. It translates to CASSQVQWNTEAFF. The chain links TRBV4-1 to TRBJ1-1, with D uncertain. The ends were cut back, 1 base at V and 1 base at J, with 7 bases in the middle. Germline-derived CDR1 and CDR2 are MGHRA and YSYEKL. The CDR3 is made up of 14 amino acids.

About this clonotype: A junction end diverges from the germline sequence, so it may reflect a read error. The chain has TRBV30 and TRBJ2-6, with D possibly being TRBD1 or TRBD2 (5 bases each). Germline CDR1 and CDR2: GTSNPN and SVGIG (reference sequence). The CDR3 contains 14 residues. The CDR3 reads CAWRRNSGGNVLTF. Written as DNA, the CDR3 is TGTGCCTGGAGGCGGAACTCTGGGGGCAACGTCCTGACTTTC.

This chain links TRBV12-3 or TRBV12-4 with TRBJ1-2; no firm D call. CDR3 length: 12 amino acids. V was clipped by 1 base and J by 8 bases, with 8 bases between them. CDR3 in amino acids: CASSLGEGGYTF. CDR3 sequence (DNA): TGTGCCAGCAGTTTAGGGGAAGGAGGCTACACCTTC.

In DNA, the CDR3 is TGTGCCAGCTTCCGGGACAGGGGTATGGGGAATGAGCAGTTCTTC. This translates into CASFRDRGMGNEQFF. The chain is built from TRBV6-1 and TRBJ2-1, with 10 bases matching TRBD1. Trimming cost V 8 bases and J 7 bases; bases outside gene matches: 11. The CDR3 extends over 15 amino acids. The germline V gene has CDR1 MNHNS and CDR2 SASEGT.

As for this clonotype: This is likely a read error, given that the CDR3 carries no conserved phenylalanine or tryptophan at its end. No DNA is shown, since the ends of the CDR3 on it are uncertain; the CDR3 is the one TCRdb lists. This chain uses TRBV11-2 with TRBJ2-7; TRBD1 reflects the table's D call only, with no check against the DNA. Germline assignment: CDR1 SGHAT and CDR2 FQNNGV. Including both end residues, the CDR3 is 18 amino acids long. CDR3 sequence reads: CASSLEQTRTGGWYEQYY.

For this clonotype: An end of the junction differs from the germline gene, which may be a read error. This sequence joins TRBV12-3 or TRBV12-4 and TRBJ2-5; a possible D gene is TRBD2 (6 bases). This CDR3 has 15 residues. CDR3 region: CTSSAYPGSEEIQYF. The CDR3 region has the DNA TGTACCAGCAGCGCCTACCCCGGGAGTGAAGAGATCCAGTACTTC.

This clonotype was observed a handful of times. J is TRBJ2-7 and V is TRBV5-1, with D uncertain. Germline CDR1 and CDR2: SGHRS and YFSETQ. This CDR3 region has 13 residues. Trimming stripped 3 bases from V and 3 bases from J, with 10 bases between. As DNA, the CDR3 is TGCGCCAGCAGCTCGCTGGATTTCTACGAGCAGTACTTC. This gives the protein CASSSLDFYEQYF. Based on the CDR3 plus reference TRBV5-1 and TRBJ2-7, the full variable domain is KAGVTQTPRYLIKTRGQQVTLSCSPISGHRSVSWYQQTPGQGLQFLFEYFSETQRNKGNFPGRFSGRQFSNSRSEMNVSTLELGDSALYLCASSSLDFYEQYFGPGTRLTVT.

This clonotype was seen a single time. A read error may be the cause here, since a much bigger clone is one base away. This rearrangement joins TRBV6-2 or TRBV6-3 to TRBJ1-1; a weak D match, TRBD1 (5 bases). The CDR3 sequence is 16 residues long. Germline V gene sequence: CDR1 MNHEY, CDR2 SVGEGT. With 4 bases removed from V and 1 base from J, the gap between germline ends came to 16 bases. The CDR3 loop is CASSCHSGQTNTEAFF. CDR3 in DNA: TGTGCCAGCAGTTGCCATTCCGGACAAACGAACACTGAAGCTTTCTTT.